What follows are 6 T cell receptor beta chains derived from one specimen sequenced in a study of Ad26.COV2.S vaccination and SARS-CoV-2 variants. The assay was immunoSEQ multiplex PCR, and TCRdb's table has in-frame clones only and misses some. Of approximately 300,000 clones in the sample, roughly 84% were seen once. Indicated treatment: about 20 received Ad26.COV2.S at low or high dose, single or two shots; 5 received placebo; per-sample allocation not given. Sampling happened 63 days after the first vaccine or placebo injection. The specimen comprised peripheral blood, sampled in a trial of Ad26.COV2.S vaccine versus placebo. All receptors come from a person between 18 and 60 years old who received the Ad26.COV2.S COVID-19 vaccine or a placebo.

The chain combines TRBV11-2 with TRBJ1-1, with D possibly TRBD1 on 6 matching bases. With 4 bases removed from V and 3 bases from J, the gap between germline ends came to 21 bases. This CDR3 is 17 amino acids long. In germline, CDR1 is SGHAT, CDR2 FQNNGV. The CDR3 DNA follows: TGTGCCAGCAGCTGGGGCGGGGTAAGGGCAGGGGACACTGAAGCTTTCTTT. The encoded protein is CASSWGGVRAGDTEAFF.

The gene calls are TRBV15 and TRBJ2-7; D unresolved. The V gene lost 0 bases and the J gene lost 3 bases, with 12 bases spanning the gap. The CDR3 has 15 amino acids. Germline assignment: CDR1 LNHNV and CDR2 YYDKDF (reference sequence). CDR3 protein: CATSRDSQAVYEQYF. The CDR3 bases are TGTGCCACCAGCAGAGATTCCCAGGCGGTCTACGAGCAGTACTTC.

CDR3 sequence reads: CASTPWGWEQYF. In DNA, the CDR3 is TGTGCCAGCACCCCATGGGGCTGGGAGCAGTACTTC. The chain couples TRBV6-5 to TRBJ2-7; TRBD1 is a possible D gene (5 bases). Germline values: CDR1 MNHEY, CDR2 SVGAGI. The CDR3 consists of 12 residues. With 7 bases removed from V and 7 bases from J, the gap between germline ends came to 14 bases.

V usage is TRBV27 and J usage is TRBJ1-1; 7 nucleotides match TRBD1. The length of the CDR3 is 13 residues. V dropped 5 bases and J dropped 11; count of bases not matched to a gene: 11. Germline lookup yields CDR1 MNHEY and CDR2 SMNVEV (reference sequence). The CDR3 here is CASSTGGGAGAFF. The CDR3 nucleotides read TGTGCCAGCAGTACAGGAGGGGGCGCAGGGGCTTTCTTT.

The rearrangement links TRBV5-4 to TRBJ2-2; TRBD2 matches at 12 bases. The V and J ends lost 5 bases and 3 bases, in that order; junction bases with no gene match: 8. The germline gives CDR1 SGHNT, CDR2 YYREEE (reference sequence). The CDR3 runs to 17 residues. The chain's CDR3 is CASRTQTSGGYTGELFF. CDR3 bases: TGTGCCAGCAGGACGCAAACTAGCGGGGGGTACACCGGGGAGCTGTTTTTT.

V gene TRBV27 combines with J gene TRBJ2-3, with 9 nucleotides matching TRBD2. Germline V lookup: CDR1 MNHEY, CDR2 SMNVEV (reference sequence). Trimming at V came to 6 bases and at J to 3 bases, leaving 7 bases not matched to a gene. This CDR3 contains 15 residues. CDR3 in amino acids: CASRRGGPYTDTQYF. CDR3 bases: TGTGCCAGCAGGCGGGGGGGGCCTTATACAGATACGCAGTATTTT.